This entry lists 3 T cell receptor beta chains sequenced from one sample in a study of Graves' ophthalmopathy and Graves' hyperthyroidism. Researchers took RNA transcripts and amplified TCR beta CDR3 regions from them. HTBI-primed first-round RT-PCR preceded second-round multiplex PCR. TCRdb called the multiplex PCR reads again in MiXCR, with one record for every CDR3 protein. Here the sample spans around 1,000,000 distinct CDR3 sequences, 36% being singletons. Sequences were obtained from peripheral blood or thyroid tissue (not recorded which). The receptors here all came from an adult man with Graves' hyperthyroidism.

This clonotype was counted ten times or more. The rearrangement joins TRBV25-1 to TRBJ2-5; unclear D gene. CDR3 length equals 15 residues. V was trimmed by 3 bases and J by 0 bases, leaving 11 bases between them. Germline V gene sequence: CDR1 MGHDK, CDR2 SYGVNS. This CDR3 is CASSDSQEYQETQYF. Here the CDR3 DNA reads TGTGCCAGCAGTGATTCACAAGAGTACCAAGAGACCCAGTACTTC.

This clonotype has a single count. The junction differs from germline at one of its ends, possibly a read error. The chain is built from TRBV9 and TRBJ1-1, with D tentatively TRBD1 (5 bases). The length of the CDR3 is 13 residues. Looked up from germline, CDR1 is SGDLS and CDR2 is YYNGEE. The CDR3 protein is CAISSRQYTEAFF. For the CDR3, the DNA is TGTGCCATCAGCTCTCGACAGTACACCGAAGCTTTCTTT.

This clonotype was recorded at least ten times. V and J are TRBV15 and TRBJ1-5, with TRBD1 as a possible D gene (5 bases). The germline V and J ends were trimmed by 0 bases and 7 bases, with 16 bases remaining between them. Germline lookup yields CDR1 LNHNV and CDR2 YYDKDF (reference sequence). This CDR3 comprises 16 residues. The CDR3 sequence is CATSRDRGRVNQPQHF. CDR3 in DNA: TGTGCCACCAGCAGAGATCGTGGCAGGGTAAACCAGCCCCAGCATTTT.